A selection of T cell receptor beta chains follows, all from one sample in a study of somatic mutations in cytotoxic T cells in rheumatoid arthritis. Some clones are missing from TCRdb's copy, which holds only in-frame ones; the method was immunoSEQ multiplex PCR. The sample holds about 11,000 clones; just under 85% are singletons and the top ten take under 10%. The sample consisted of CD8+ T cells sorted from blood. These receptor sequences come from a woman aged 60-70 years with rheumatoid arthritis. Each CDR3 is given with its conserved first and last residue. The D gene is left open where the match is weak. Size is omitted from some rows. Given values are once, few, many or a class for expanded clones.

clone_size,d_call,j_call,v_call,cdr3_aa,cdr3_nt
NA,NA,TRBJ1-2,TRBV5-8,CASSFTGVPNYGYTF,TGTGCCAGCAGCTTCACGGGGGTGCCGAACTATGGCTACACCTTC
NA,NA,TRBJ2-7,TRBV28,CASSPSGYEQYF,TGTGCCAGCAGTCCCTCAGGCTACGAGCAGTACTTC
NA,NA,TRBJ2-4,TRBV5-1,CASSLEFSIAGRVVAKNIQYF,TGCGCCAGCAGCTTGGAGTTCAGCATAGCAGGGCGAGTTGTGGCCAAAAACATTCAGTACTTC
NA,NA,TRBJ2-7,TRBV4-1,CASSQASSYEQYF,TGCGCCAGCAGCCAAGCTAGCTCCTACGAGCAGTACTTC
NA,NA,TRBJ2-1,TRBV21-1,CASRQRTSASDEQFF,TGTGCCAGCAGACAGAGGACTAGTGCTTCCGATGAGCAGTTCTTC
once,NA,TRBJ2-2,TRBV30,CAWSDTRELFF,TGTGCCTGGAGTGACACCAGGGAGCTGTTTTTT
NA,TRBD1,TRBJ2-7,TRBV4-1,CASSPRGQSYEQYF,TGCGCCAGCAGCCCCCGGGGACAGTCCTACGAGCAGTACTTC
NA,TRBD2,TRBJ2-7,TRBV7-9,CASSLGGGARNEQYF,TGTGCCAGCAGCCTGGGCGGGGGAGCTCGGAACGAGCAGTACTTC
NA,TRBD1,TRBJ1-2,TRBV6-5,CASSYSNRGGYTF,TGTGCCAGCAGTTACTCGAACAGGGGTGGCTACACCTTC
few,TRBD1,TRBJ1-2,TRBV28,CASRLGQGAYYGYTF,TGTGCCAGCAGACTAGGACAGGGGGCATACTATGGCTACACCTTC
NA,NA,TRBJ1-5,TRBV28,CASSISGLDQPQHF,TGTGCCAGCAGTATATCGGGGTTGGATCAGCCCCAGCATTTT
NA,TRBD2,TRBJ2-7,TRBV30,CAWSDLRGRGYEQYF,TGTGCCTGGAGTGACCTCCGCGGGAGAGGGTACGAGCAGTACTTC
NA,TRBD2,TRBJ2-1,TRBV9,CASSPTLAGNEQFF,TGTGCCAGCAGCCCTACACTAGCGGGCAATGAGCAGTTCTTC
NA,TRBD1,TRBJ2-7,TRBV19,CASSPGQGIAYEQYF,TGTGCCAGTTCTCCGGGACAGGGAATTGCCTACGAGCAGTACTTC
NA,TRBD1,TRBJ2-7,TRBV4-3,CASSQGLTGPNEQYF,TGCGCCAGCAGCCAAGGCCTGACAGGGCCTAACGAGCAGTACTTC
once,NA,TRBJ2-4,TRBV27,CASSWGGGVKNIQYF,TGTGCCAGCAGTTGGGGGGGCGGTGTGAAAAACATTCAGTACTTC
NA,NA,TRBJ1-5,TRBV27,CASSPSGLNQPQHF,TGTGCCAGCAGTCCGTCAGGGCTCAATCAGCCCCAGCATTTT
NA,TRBD1,TRBJ1-1,TRBV28,CASSPGDREISEAFF,TGTGCCAGCAGCCCGGGAGACAGGGAGATCTCTGAAGCTTTCTTT
NA,TRBD2,TRBJ2-3,TRBV7-9,CASSLSSGGSTDTQYF,TGTGCCAGCAGCTTAAGCAGCGGGGGTAGCACAGATACGCAGTATTTT
NA,NA,TRBJ1-5,TRBV28,CASSPVGGALGQPQHF,TGTGCCAGCAGTCCCGTGGGGGGGGCGCTAGGGCAGCCCCAGCATTTT